These 29 T cell receptor beta chains originate from one sample sequenced in a study of shared clonotypes between healthy human individuals. The naive CD8 subset, CD45RO-negative cells positively selected for CCR7, excluded terminally differentiated effector memory CD45RA+ cells. The method was immunoSEQ multiplex PCR; TCRdb's version includes in-frame clones alone and lacks a portion of them. Of fewer than 1 million clones listed, 90% to 98% were seen once; the top ten hold about 0.25%. Material for sequencing was naive CD8+ T cells sorted from blood. The receptor source for this set is a man aged 25-45 years in good health.

V is TRBV6-5 and J is TRBJ2-3; tentative D call: TRBD2 (5 bases). The CDR3 is 16 amino acids. Deletions cut 0 bases from V and 6 bases from J, with 16 bases between. Looked up from germline, CDR1 is MNHEY and CDR2 is SVGAGI. The CDR3: CASSYSRSSLADTQYF. The CDR3, as DNA: TGTGCCAGCAGTTACTCGAGGTCTAGCTTAGCGGATACGCAGTATTTT.

The V and J genes are TRBV27 and TRBJ2-7; TRBD1 might be the D (6 bases). CDR1 MNHEY and CDR2 SMNVEV come from the germline V gene (reference sequence). V lost 0 bases and J 5 bases, leaving 11 bases between the germline ends. The CDR3 has 14 amino acids. The CDR3 here is CASSLSLGAHEQYF. The CDR3 coding sequence is TGTGCCAGCAGTTTATCTCTGGGGGCGCACGAGCAGTACTTC.

The chain joins TRBV5-1 to TRBJ2-2, with 12 bases identical to TRBD1. The CDR3 consists of 15 residues. Germline V lookup: CDR1 SGHRS, CDR2 YFSETQ. V lost 4 bases to trimming and J lost 5 bases; unmatched junction nucleotides: 3. This CDR3 is CASSMGQGATGELFF. CDR3 sequence (DNA): TGCGCCAGCAGCATGGGACAGGGGGCTACCGGGGAGCTGTTTTTT.

The V gene is TRBV2, the J gene TRBJ1-2; no definite D call. The germline V gene encodes CDR1 SNHLY and CDR2 FYNNEI. The CDR3 has 14 residues. V lost 3 bases and J 0 bases, leaving 8 bases between the germline ends. For the CDR3, the DNA is TGTGCCAGCAGTGAGAAACCCGCTAACTATGGCTACACCTTC. Translation gives CASSEKPANYGYTF.

Comment on this clone: The sample has other DNA sequences that encode this CDR3 too. The chain has TRBV27 and TRBJ2-1; D not resolved. Germline V gene sequence: CDR1 MNHEY, CDR2 SMNVEV (reference sequence). The V end was cut by 3 bases, the J end by 5 bases, with 8 bases between. This CDR3 has 13 amino acids. CDR3 nucleotides: TGTGCCAGCAGTTTGGGCAGGAACAATGAGCAGTTCTTC. Translating gives CASSLGRNNEQFF.

The chain recombines TRBV5-5 with TRBJ1-2; 8 nucleotides align to TRBD1. Trimming cost V 2 bases and J 14 bases; bases outside gene matches: 8. This CDR3 has 12 amino acids. Germline CDR1 reads SGHKS; CDR2 reads YYEKEE (reference sequence). The CDR3 region has the DNA TGTGCCAGCAGCTTAATGGACAGGGAAGAAACCTTC. Translation gives CASSLMDREETF.

The rearrangement uses TRBV30 and TRBJ1-2; 7 nucleotides match TRBD1. The CDR3 contains 11 residues. Germline V gene lookup returns CDR1 GTSNPN and CDR2 SVGIG (reference sequence). The V and J ends lost 6 bases and 8 bases, in that order; junction bases with no gene match: 6. For the CDR3, the DNA is TGTGCCTGTGGACAGGCATGGGGCTACACCTTC. Translating gives CACGQAWGYTF.

This rearrangement joins TRBV5-1 to TRBJ2-7; D possibly corresponds to TRBD2 (6 bases). The CDR3 runs 15 residues. V lost 0 bases to trimming and J lost 2 bases, with 12 bases between them. CDR1 is SGHRS, CDR2 YFSETQ, per germline. The CDR3 region is CASSLEPGATYEQYF. CDR3 nucleotide sequence: TGCGCCAGCAGCTTGGAGCCGGGAGCTACCTACGAGCAGTACTTC. Supplemented by reference TRBV5-1 and TRBJ2-7, the full variable domain reads KAGVTQTPRYLIKTRGQQVTLSCSPISGHRSVSWYQQTPGQGLQFLFEYFSETQRNKGNFPGRFSGRQFSNSRSEMNVSTLELGDSALYLCASSLEPGATYEQYFGPGTRLTVT.

The V call is TRBV27, the J call TRBJ2-7; TRBD2 agrees at 7 bases. V shed 6 bases and J 2 bases; nucleotides not matched to a gene: 4. This CDR3 contains 13 residues. CDR1 is MNHEY and CDR2 is SMNVEV in the germline V gene (reference sequence). The CDR3 region has the DNA TGTGCCAGCAGGCTAGCGGATCCCTACGAGCAGTACTTC. It yields the protein CASRLADPYEQYF.

This chain joins TRBV11-3 and TRBJ2-1, with no clear D. The CDR3 covers 12 residues. The germline V gene encodes CDR1 SGHNT and CDR2 YENEEA. Trimming left V 3 bases short and J 7 bases short, with 7 bases between. This CDR3 is CASSFSVNEQFF. The CDR3 nucleotides read TGTGCCAGCAGCTTCAGCGTAAATGAGCAGTTCTTC.

This clone was seen just once. The genes are TRBV7-9 and TRBJ2-7; 9 nucleotides agree with TRBD1. From germline, CDR1 is SEHNR and CDR2 FQNEAQ (reference sequence). There are 13 residues in the CDR3. V lost 5 bases to trimming and J lost 3 bases; unmatched junction nucleotides: 2. The CDR3 protein is CASSTGQGYEQYF. The DNA for the CDR3 is TGTGCCAGCAGCACGGGACAGGGCTACGAGCAGTACTTC.

The chain joins TRBV6-1 to TRBJ2-3; D possibly uses TRBD1 or TRBD2 (5 bases each). Germline lookup yields CDR1 MNHNS and CDR2 SASEGT. The CDR3 loop spans 16 amino acids. Deletions cut 1 base from V and 4 bases from J, with 15 bases between. CDR3 protein: CASSEVWGSGADTQYF. CDR3 nucleotides: TGTGCCAGCAGTGAAGTGTGGGGGTCTGGCGCAGATACGCAGTATTTT.

This clone was observed once. This chain links TRBV7-6 with TRBJ2-2; 7 nucleotides align to TRBD1. Trimming at V came to 2 bases and at J to 2 bases, leaving 14 bases not matched to a gene. This CDR3 contains 19 residues. Germline V gene lookup returns CDR1 SGHVS and CDR2 FNYEAQ. The CDR3 is CASSLKFEAGTANTGELFF. The CDR3 bases are TGTGCCAGCAGCTTAAAGTTCGAGGCCGGGACAGCAAACACCGGGGAGCTGTTTTTT.

The rearrangement joins TRBV7-6 to TRBJ2-2; D ambiguous. V lost 6 bases and J lost 3, with 2 bases in between. CDR1 is SGHVS and CDR2 is FNYEAQ in the germline V gene. The CDR3 length is 11 residues. The CDR3 here is CASRDTGELFF. The CDR3 DNA sequence: TGTGCCAGCAGAGACACCGGGGAGCTGTTTTTT.

The CDR3 DNA reads TGTGCCAGCAGCTCCTCTAGCGGGATGATAACAGATACGCAGTATTTT. As protein: CASSSSSGMITDTQYF. V is TRBV11-3 and J is TRBJ2-3; 9 nucleotides align to TRBD2. The V segment lost 4 bases and the J segment 3 bases; nucleotides outside the gene matches: 8. CDR3 length: 16 residues. Germline V CDR1 and CDR2: SGHNT, YENEEA.

This clone has a single count. The rearrangement joins TRBV4-3 to TRBJ2-1, with 9 bases matching TRBD1. CDR3 length equals 16 residues. The V segment lost 1 base and the J segment 8 bases; nucleotides outside the gene matches: 9. Germline V gives CDR1 LGHNA, CDR2 YSLEER. For the CDR3, the DNA is TGCGCCAGCAGCCAAGCCGCGGGAGACAGGGGGGATGAGCAGTTCTTC. This translates into CASSQAAGDRGDEQFF.

This clone was counted once. The V gene is TRBV10-3, the J gene TRBJ2-7, with 13 positions matching TRBD2. Trimming took 6 bases from V and 1 from J; bases not matched to a gene: 6. Germline V CDR1 and CDR2: ENHRY, SYGVKD. The length of the CDR3 is 16 residues. The chain's CDR3 is CAISGLAGVRSYEQYF. As DNA, the CDR3 is TGTGCCATCAGCGGACTAGCGGGAGTTCGGTCCTACGAGCAGTACTTC.

Regarding this clone: One junction end does not reproduce the germline sequence, and a read error may be involved. CDR3: CASSQGVSTNHYYEQYF. The CDR3 coding sequence is TGCGCCAGCAGTCAAGGCGTATCGACAAACCACTACTACGAGCAGTACTTC. The chain uses TRBV4-1 and TRBJ2-7; D unclear. In germline, CDR1 is MGHRA, CDR2 YSYEKL. This CDR3 contains 17 residues.

The chain employs TRBV5-1 and TRBJ2-1; D may be TRBD2 (6 bases). This CDR3 spans 13 amino acids. Per germline, CDR1 SGHRS and CDR2 YFSETQ. Trimming took 4 bases from V and 3 from J, leaving 8 bases between them. In DNA, the CDR3 is TGCGCCAGCAGCGTGGACTACTACAATGAGCAGTTCTTC. Protein sequence: CASSVDYYNEQFF.

This chain's CDR3 is CASTGQGGTEAFF. Written as DNA, the CDR3 is TGTGCCAGCACAGGACAGGGAGGCACTGAAGCTTTCTTT. The chain couples TRBV9 to TRBJ1-1, with 8 bases fitting TRBD1. The CDR3 runs to 13 residues. Per germline, CDR1 SGDLS and CDR2 YYNGEE. The V segment lost 6 bases and the J segment 4 bases; nucleotides outside the gene matches: 5.

The rearrangement links TRBV27 to TRBJ2-1; 16 bases match TRBD2. Germline CDR1 and CDR2: MNHEY and SMNVEV (reference sequence). The CDR3 loop spans 18 amino acids. After removal of 3 bases from V and 4 bases from J, the junction contained 6 bases not matched to a gene. DNA for the CDR3: TGTGCCAGCAGTTTGCCGGGACTAGCGGGAGGGCTATACAATGAGCAGTTCTTC. Amino acids: CASSLPGLAGGLYNEQFF.

A note on this clone: This CDR3 is also generated by other DNA sequences in the sample. The rearrangement uses TRBV7-2 and TRBJ2-7; D not resolved. V was cut by 5 bases and J by 4 bases, with 6 bases left in between. The germline V gene encodes CDR1 SGHTA and CDR2 FQGNSA. The CDR3 covers 11 residues. DNA of the CDR3: TGTGCCAGCAGCCCCGGGTACGAGCAGTACTTC. Its translation is CASSPGYEQYF.

The V gene is TRBV5-4, the J gene TRBJ2-4; TRBD2 matches 11 bases. This CDR3 comprises 16 residues. Per the germline V gene, CDR1 is SGHNT and CDR2 is YYREEE (reference sequence). V lost 4 bases, J lost 5 bases, and 8 bases stayed unmatched. Written as DNA, the CDR3 is TGTGCCAGCAGCGGGAGACTAGCGGGAATAGAAAACATTCAGTACTTC. It translates to CASSGRLAGIENIQYF.

This clone is a singleton in its sample. The chain uses TRBV9 and TRBJ1-4; D is unclear. The CDR3 sequence is 16 residues long. Germline V CDR1 and CDR2: SGDLS, YYNGEE. V gave up 0 bases and J gave up 1 base, with 10 bases separating them. CDR3 amino acids: CASSVDPGLTNEKLFF. The CDR3 nucleotides read TGTGCCAGCAGCGTAGATCCGGGTCTAACTAATGAAAAACTGTTTTTT.

This chain uses TRBV19 with TRBJ2-7; D is unresolved. This CDR3 is built from 15 residues. Germline loops: CDR1 LNHDA, CDR2 SQIVND (reference sequence). Trimming took 3 bases from V and 1 from J, leaving 13 bases between them. This chain's CDR3 is CASSINPLGSYEQYF. The CDR3 DNA sequence: TGTGCCAGTAGTATTAATCCCTTGGGGTCCTACGAGCAGTACTTC.

Only a few counts were recorded for this clone. The chain joins TRBV6-1 to TRBJ1-4, with D possibly being TRBD1 (6 bases). Germline V lookup: CDR1 MNHNS, CDR2 SASEGT. The CDR3 contains 18 residues. The V and J ends lost 2 bases and 0 bases respectively, with 16 bases between them. The CDR3: CASSENRQDLATNEKLFF. CDR3 DNA: TGTGCCAGCAGTGAAAATAGACAGGACCTTGCAACTAATGAAAAACTGTTTTTT.

The CDR3 DNA reads as TGCGCCAGCAGTGAGGGGCAGGGACGTTTAGCTTTCTTT. It codes for CASSEGQGRLAFF. V is TRBV10-1 and J is TRBJ1-1; weak D call: TRBD1 (5 bases). Trimming took 2 bases from V and 10 from J, leaving 14 bases between them. Germline V gives CDR1 WNHNN, CDR2 SYGVQD (reference sequence). The CDR3 is made up of 13 amino acids.

This chain joins TRBV25-1 and TRBJ1-5, with unresolved D. V lost 0 bases and J 6 bases, leaving 3 bases between the germline ends. The CDR3 runs 12 residues. CDR1 and CDR2 (germline): MGHDK, SYGVNS. CDR3 sequence reads: CASSEYGQPQHF. The DNA of the CDR3 is TGTGCCAGCAGTGAATACGGTCAGCCCCAGCATTTT.

V and J are TRBV4-1 and TRBJ2-2; D is undetermined. This CDR3 has 14 amino acids. Trimming cost V 1 base and J 6 bases, with 9 bases left between them. Per the germline V gene, CDR1 is MGHRA and CDR2 is YSYEKL. CDR3 nucleotides: TGCGCCAGCAGCCAAGGCCCCGGAGCCGGGGAGCTGTTTTTT. Protein sequence: CASSQGPGAGELFF.